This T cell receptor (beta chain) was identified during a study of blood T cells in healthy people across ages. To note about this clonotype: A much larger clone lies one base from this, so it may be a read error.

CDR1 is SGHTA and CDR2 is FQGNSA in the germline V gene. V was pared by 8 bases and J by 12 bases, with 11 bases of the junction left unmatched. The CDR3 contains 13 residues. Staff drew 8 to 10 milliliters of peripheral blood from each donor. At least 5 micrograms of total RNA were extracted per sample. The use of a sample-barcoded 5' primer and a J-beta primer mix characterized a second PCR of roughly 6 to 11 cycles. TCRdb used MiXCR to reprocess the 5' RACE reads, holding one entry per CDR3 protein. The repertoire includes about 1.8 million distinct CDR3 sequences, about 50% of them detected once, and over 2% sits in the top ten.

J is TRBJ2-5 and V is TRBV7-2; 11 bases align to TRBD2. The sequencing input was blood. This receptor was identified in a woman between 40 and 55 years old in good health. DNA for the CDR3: TGTGCCAGCGGCAGAGAGGGACTAGCGGACAAGTACTTC. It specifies CASGREGLADKYF.